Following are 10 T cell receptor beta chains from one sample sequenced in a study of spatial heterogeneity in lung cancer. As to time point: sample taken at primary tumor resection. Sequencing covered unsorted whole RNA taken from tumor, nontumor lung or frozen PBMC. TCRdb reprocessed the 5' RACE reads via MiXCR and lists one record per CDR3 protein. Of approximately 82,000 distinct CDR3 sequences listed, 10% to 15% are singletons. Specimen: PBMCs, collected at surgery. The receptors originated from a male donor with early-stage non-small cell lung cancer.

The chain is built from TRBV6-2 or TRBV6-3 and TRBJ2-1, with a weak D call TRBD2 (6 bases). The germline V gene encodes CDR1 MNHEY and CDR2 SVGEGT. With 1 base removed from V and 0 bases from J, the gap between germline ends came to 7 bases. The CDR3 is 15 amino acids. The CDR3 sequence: CASSYYGSSYNEQFF. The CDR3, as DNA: TGTGCCAGCAGTTACTACGGGAGCTCCTACAATGAGCAGTTCTTC.

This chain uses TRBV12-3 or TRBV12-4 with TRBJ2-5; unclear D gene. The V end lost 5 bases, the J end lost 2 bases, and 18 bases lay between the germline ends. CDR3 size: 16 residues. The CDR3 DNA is TGTGCCAGCAGTCATAATTTGGGCCGCCCGCAAGAGACCCAGTACTTC. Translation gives CASSHNLGRPQETQYF.

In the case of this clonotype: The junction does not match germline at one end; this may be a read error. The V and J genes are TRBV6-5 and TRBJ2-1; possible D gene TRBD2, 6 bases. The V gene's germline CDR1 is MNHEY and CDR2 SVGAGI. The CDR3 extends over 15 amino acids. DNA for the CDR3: TGTTCCAGCAGCCCGGGACTCCCCAACCGAAATGAGCAGTTCTTC. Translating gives CSSSPGLPNRNEQFF.

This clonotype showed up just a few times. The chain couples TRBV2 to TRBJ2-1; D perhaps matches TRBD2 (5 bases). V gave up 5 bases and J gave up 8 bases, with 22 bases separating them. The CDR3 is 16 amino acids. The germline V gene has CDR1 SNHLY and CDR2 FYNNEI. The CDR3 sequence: CASSRRLAVPVHEQFF. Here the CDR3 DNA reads TGTGCCAGCAGTAGGCGGCTAGCTGTTCCCGTCCATGAGCAGTTCTTC.

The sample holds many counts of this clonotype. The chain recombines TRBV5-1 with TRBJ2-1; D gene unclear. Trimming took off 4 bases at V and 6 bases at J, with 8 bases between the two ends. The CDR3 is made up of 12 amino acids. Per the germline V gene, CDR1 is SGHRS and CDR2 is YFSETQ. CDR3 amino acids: CASSRGPNEQFF. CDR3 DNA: TGCGCCAGCAGCCGAGGCCCCAATGAGCAGTTCTTC.

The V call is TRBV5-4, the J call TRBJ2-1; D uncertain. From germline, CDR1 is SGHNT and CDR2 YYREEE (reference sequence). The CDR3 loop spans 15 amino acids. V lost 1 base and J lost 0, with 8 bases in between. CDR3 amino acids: CASSLKTGSYNEQFF. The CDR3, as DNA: TGTGCCAGCAGCTTGAAAACTGGCTCCTACAATGAGCAGTTCTTC.

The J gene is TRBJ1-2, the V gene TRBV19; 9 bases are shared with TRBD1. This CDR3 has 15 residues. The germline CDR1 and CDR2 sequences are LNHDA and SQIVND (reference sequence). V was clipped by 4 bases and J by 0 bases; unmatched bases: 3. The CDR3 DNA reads TGTGCCAGTAGTACCCGGACAGGGGCTAACTATGGCTACACCTTC. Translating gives CASSTRTGANYGYTF.

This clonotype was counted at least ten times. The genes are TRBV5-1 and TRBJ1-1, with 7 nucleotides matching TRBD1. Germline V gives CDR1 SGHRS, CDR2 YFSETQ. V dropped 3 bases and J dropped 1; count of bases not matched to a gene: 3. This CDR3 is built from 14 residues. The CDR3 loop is CASSSTGPNTEAFF. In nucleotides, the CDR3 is TGCGCCAGCAGCTCGACAGGGCCGAACACTGAAGCTTTCTTT.

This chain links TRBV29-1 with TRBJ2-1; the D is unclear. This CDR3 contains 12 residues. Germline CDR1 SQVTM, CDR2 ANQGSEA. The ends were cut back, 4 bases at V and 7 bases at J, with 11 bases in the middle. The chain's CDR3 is CSVAGRGNEQFF. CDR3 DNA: TGCAGCGTTGCTGGGCGTGGAAATGAGCAGTTCTTC.

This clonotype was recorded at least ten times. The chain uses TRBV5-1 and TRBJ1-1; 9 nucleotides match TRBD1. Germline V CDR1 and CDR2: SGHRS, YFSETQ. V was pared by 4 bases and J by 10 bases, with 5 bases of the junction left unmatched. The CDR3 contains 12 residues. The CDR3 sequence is CASSPGQGRAFF. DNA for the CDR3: TGCGCCAGCAGCCCAGGACAGGGGAGAGCTTTCTTT. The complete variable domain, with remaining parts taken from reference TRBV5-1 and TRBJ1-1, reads KAGVTQTPRYLIKTRGQQVTLSCSPISGHRSVSWYQQTPGQGLQFLFEYFSETQRNKGNFPGRFSGRQFSNSRSEMNVSTLELGDSALYLCASSPGQGRAFFGQGTRLTVV.